The 20 T cell receptor beta chains given below trace back to one sample, sequenced in a study of blood T cell repertoires in COVID-19. TCRdb's copy holds only in-frame clones and misses some; the assay was immunoSEQ multiplex PCR. Of tens of thousands of clones listed, approximately 88% are singletons. The sequencing input was peripheral blood. Source of these receptors: a man aged 45 to 65 with acute or convalescent COVID-19.

This clone was recorded once. The rearrangement uses TRBV30 and TRBJ1-6; 10 nucleotides line up with TRBD1. The CDR3 has 13 amino acids. With V trimmed by 7 bases and J by 10 bases, 7 bases remained unmatched. Germline-derived CDR1 and CDR2 are GTSNPN and SVGIG (reference sequence). CDR3 in DNA: TGTGCCTACCGGACAGGGGGTCGATCACCCCTCCACTTT. Amino acids: CAYRTGGRSPLHF.

This chain connects TRBV2 to TRBJ2-4; perhaps TRBD1 as D (6 bases). V was pared by 5 bases and J by 2 bases, with 16 bases between. Germline V gene data show CDR1 as SNHLY and CDR2 as FYNNEI. The CDR3 sequence is 16 residues long. The CDR3 region is CASSSVRGTTKNIQYF. The DNA for the CDR3 is TGTGCCAGCAGTTCTGTCAGGGGAACGACCAAAAACATTCAGTACTTC.

CDR3 sequence (DNA): TGTGCCAGCAGGTTGGACAGGGGGCACTACGAGCAGTACTTC. As protein: CASRLDRGHYEQYF. The J gene is TRBJ2-7, the V gene TRBV6-5, with 11 nucleotides matching TRBD1. There are 14 residues in the CDR3. With 6 bases clipped from V and 3 bases from J, the junction kept 4 bases outside the gene matches. The germline CDR1 and CDR2 sequences are MNHEY and SVGAGI.

The V gene is TRBV10-2, the J gene TRBJ2-1, with TRBD1 matching over 9 bases. This CDR3 is 14 amino acids long. V dropped 9 bases and J dropped 4; count of bases not matched to a gene: 7. The germline V gene encodes CDR1 WSHSY and CDR2 SAAADI. The CDR3 sequence is CASRTGTGYNEQFF. The CDR3 DNA follows: TGCGCCAGTAGAACCGGGACAGGGTACAATGAGCAGTTCTTC.

J is TRBJ2-4 and V is TRBV12-2; TRBD1 was called by the table and not checked on the DNA. TRBV12-2 is a recognized pseudogene. The CDR3 contains 18 residues. This chain's CDR3 is CASRLAPQGSKAKNIQYF. In nucleotides, the CDR3 is TGTGCAAGTCGCTTAGCGCCACAGGGGAGCAAGGCCAAAAACATTCAGTACTTC.

This chain joins TRBV19 and TRBJ1-5; 7 bases align to TRBD1. J gave up 1 base and V 7 bases, and 4 bases lay outside the gene matches. Germline lookup yields CDR1 LNHDA and CDR2 SQIVND (reference sequence). The CDR3 sequence is 14 residues long. The chain's CDR3 is CASKQGRSNQPQHF. The CDR3 nucleotides read TGTGCCAGTAAACAGGGGAGGAGCAATCAGCCCCAGCATTTT.

V is TRBV27 and J is TRBJ1-2; D unclear. Trimming left V 6 bases short and J 7 bases short, with 9 bases between. The CDR3 runs 11 residues. Germline V CDR1 and CDR2: MNHEY, SMNVEV (reference sequence). The CDR3 sequence is CASRAGGGYTF. In DNA form, the CDR3 reads TGTGCCAGCAGGGCAGGTGGTGGCTACACCTTC.

The V and J genes are TRBV24-1 and TRBJ2-1, with 11 positions matching TRBD1. Germline V CDR1 and CDR2: KGHDR, SFDVKD. J was trimmed by 5 bases and V by 3 bases; bases with no gene match: 8. The CDR3 has 17 amino acids. This CDR3 reads CATSDPNRDRGDNEQFF. In DNA form, the CDR3 reads TGTGCCACCAGTGATCCAAACCGGGACAGGGGGGACAATGAGCAGTTCTTC.

The chain employs TRBV5-4 and TRBJ2-5, with 10 positions matching TRBD2. The CDR3 sequence is 13 residues long. The germline V gene has CDR1 SGHNT and CDR2 YYREEE (reference sequence). Trimming removed 0 bases from V and 8 bases from J; junction bases left unmatched: 1. CDR3 bases: TGTGCCAGCAGCTTGGGACTAGCGGGTACCCAGTACTTC. This gives the protein CASSLGLAGTQYF.

The genes are TRBV2 and TRBJ2-2, with 8 bases identical to TRBD2. Trimming removed 4 bases from V and 7 bases from J; junction bases left unmatched: 11. Germline values: CDR1 SNHLY, CDR2 FYNNEI. CDR3 length: 16 amino acids. The CDR3 sequence is CASSAVGGGLDGELFF. The CDR3 DNA sequence: TGTGCCAGCAGTGCCGTCGGGGGGGGCCTCGACGGGGAGCTGTTTTTT.

J is TRBJ1-2 and V is TRBV6-6; 7 positions agree with TRBD1. Germline lookup yields CDR1 MNHNY and CDR2 SVGAGI (reference sequence). The ends lost 7 bases at V and 7 bases at J; junction bases unmatched: 6. CDR3 length equals 12 residues. In DNA, the CDR3 is TGTGCCAGCACCCACCGACAGGGTGGCTACACCTTC. It translates to CASTHRQGGYTF.

V is TRBV11-2 and J is TRBJ1-5; TRBD1 is a possible D gene (5 bases). The CDR3 has 13 amino acids. Germline V gene sequence: CDR1 SGHAT, CDR2 FQNNGV. Trimming left V 5 bases short and J 4 bases short, with 9 bases between. In DNA, the CDR3 is TGTGCCAGCAGCCCCCAGGGTAATCAGCCCCAGCATTTT. It codes for CASSPQGNQPQHF.

This chain links TRBV7-9 with TRBJ1-2, with a tentative D call TRBD1 (6 bases). CDR3 length: 13 amino acids. With 4 bases removed from V and 4 bases from J, the gap between germline ends came to 10 bases. Germline V CDR1 and CDR2: SEHNR, FQNEAQ (reference sequence). The CDR3 DNA is TGTGCCAGCAGCTCTACAGGGTTCTATGGCTACACCTTC. Its translation is CASSSTGFYGYTF.

The V and J genes are TRBV11-2 and TRBJ2-1; maybe TRBD1 (6 bases). In germline, CDR1 is SGHAT, CDR2 FQNNGV. The CDR3 has 12 amino acids. With 5 bases removed from V and 7 bases from J, the gap between germline ends came to 9 bases. CDR3 sequence (DNA): TGTGCCAGCAGCCCCCAGGGGAATGAGCAGTTCTTC. Protein: CASSPQGNEQFF.

This clone was observed once. V and J are TRBV7-3 and TRBJ2-1, with 12 bases that match TRBD2. Unmatched junction bases numbered 9, after V lost 1 base and J lost 8 bases. Germline CDR1 and CDR2: SGHTA and FQGTGA. This CDR3 spans 17 amino acids. The CDR3 coding sequence is TGTGCCAGCAGCTTAAGCCCTAATCTAGCGGGGGGGCATGAGCAGTTCTTC. Its protein is CASSLSPNLAGGHEQFF. Drawing the rest from reference TRBV7-3 and TRBJ2-1, the complete variable domain is GAGVSQTPSNKVTEKGKYVELRCDPISGHTALYWYRQSLGQGPEFLIYFQGTGAADDSGLPNDRFFAVRPEGSVSTLKIQRTERGDSAVYLCASSLSPNLAGGHEQFFGPGTRLTVL.

The genes are TRBV11-2 and TRBJ1-4; 10 nucleotides match TRBD1. From germline, CDR1 is SGHAT and CDR2 FQNNGV. V lost 4 bases to trimming and J lost 6 bases; unmatched junction nucleotides: 2. There are 14 residues in the CDR3. The CDR3 DNA is TGTGCCAGCAGCTCGACAGGGGGCTATGAAAAACTGTTTTTT. This sequence encodes CASSSTGGYEKLFF.

The rearrangement links TRBV5-1 to TRBJ2-1; D remains ambiguous. Trimming took 3 bases from V and 0 from J, leaving 16 bases between them. This CDR3 is built from 17 residues. CDR1 is SGHRS, CDR2 YFSETQ, per germline. The CDR3 coding sequence is TGCGCCAGCAGCTCCTTTCCCGACATGAGCTCCTACAATGAGCAGTTCTTC. Protein sequence: CASSSFPDMSSYNEQFF.

The chain uses TRBV5-6 and TRBJ2-2, with 11 bases fitting TRBD1. The CDR3 has 16 residues. CDR1 SGHDT and CDR2 YYEEEE come from the germline V gene. Trimming at V came to 4 bases and at J to 3 bases, leaving 5 bases not matched to a gene. CDR3 sequence (DNA): TGTGCCAGCAGCGCTCCGGGACAGGGGGACACCGGGGAGCTGTTTTTT. Translating it yields CASSAPGQGDTGELFF.

The rearrangement joins TRBV14 to TRBJ1-1; a weak D match, TRBD1 (5 bases). This CDR3 comprises 15 residues. CDR1 is SGHDN, CDR2 FVKESK, per germline. The V end lost 5 bases, the J end lost 11 bases, and 24 bases lay between the germline ends. The CDR3 sequence is CASSEYYTGLAKAFF. The CDR3 coding sequence is TGTGCCAGCAGCGAATACTACACGGGGCTAGCGAAGGCTTTCTTT. The full variable domain, rest sourced from reference TRBV14 and TRBJ1-1, is EAGVTQFPSHSVIEKGQTVTLRCDPISGHDNLYWYRRVMGKEIKFLLHFVKESKQDESGMPNNRFLAERTGGTYSTLKVQPAELEDSGVYFCASSEYYTGLAKAFFGQGTRLTVV.

The chain recombines TRBV29-1 with TRBJ1-5; 8 bases match TRBD1. Germline V CDR1 and CDR2: SQVTM, ANQGSEA. Germline trimming cut 4 bases from V and 2 bases from J; bases unmatched to any gene: 4. The CDR3 sequence is 14 residues long. The DNA for the CDR3 is TGCAGCGTTGGTCCAGGGGGCGGCAATCAGCCCCAGCATTTT. Amino acid sequence: CSVGPGGGNQPQHF.